Given below is one T cell receptor (beta chain) in context. Its antigen is unidentified. The source of the PBMCs was 8.5 to 10 ml of fresh peripheral blood. This record comes from a study of T cells in Graves' hyperthyroidism and ophthalmopathy. Study details: Peripheral blood collection took place at initial diagnosis, before any treatment. Overall study results and limits: Ophthalmopathy was identified by the model a median around 6 months ahead of onset. A 13 V-J signature model discriminated ophthalmopathy versus stable hyperthyroidism.

Per the germline V gene, CDR1 is MDHEN and CDR2 is SYDVKM. The V and J ends lost 6 bases and 1 base respectively, with 7 bases between them. There are 13 residues in the CDR3. Regions amplified from RNA transcripts were the TCR beta CDR3 regions. HTBI primers were employed in a first-round RT-PCR of the TCR CDR3. Using its own MiXCR run on the multiplex PCR reads, TCRdb lists one record per CDR3 protein. The data hold about 290,000 distinct CDR3 sequences, with about 14% observed a single time. The sequence derives from a woman under 40 with Graves' hyperthyroidism that later progressed to Graves' ophthalmopathy. Input material: blood. The chain links TRBV28 to TRBJ1-3; D perhaps matches TRBD1 (6 bases). The DNA of the CDR3 is TGTGCCAGCAGAGGGGGGTCTGGAAACACCATATATTTT. It yields the protein CASRGGSGNTIYF.